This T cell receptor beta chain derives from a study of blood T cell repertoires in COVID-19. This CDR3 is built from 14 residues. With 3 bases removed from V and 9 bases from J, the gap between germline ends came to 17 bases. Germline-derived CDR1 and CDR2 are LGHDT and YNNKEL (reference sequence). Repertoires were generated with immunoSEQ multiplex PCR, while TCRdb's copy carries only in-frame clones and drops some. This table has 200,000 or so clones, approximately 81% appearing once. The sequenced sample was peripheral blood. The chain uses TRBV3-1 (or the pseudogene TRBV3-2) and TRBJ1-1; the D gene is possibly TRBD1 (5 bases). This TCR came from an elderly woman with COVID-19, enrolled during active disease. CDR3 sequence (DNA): TGTGCCAGCAGCCAGGGGGGGGAAAGCGGGAAAGCTTTCTTT. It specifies CASSQGGESGKAFF.